This section outlines one TCR beta chain sequence together with its context. Only in-frame clones appear in the TCRdb table, and some are missing; sequencing was by immunoSEQ multiplex PCR. The table records 180,000 or so clones, 90% of them present only once. CDR1 is MGHRA, CDR2 YSYEKL, per germline. The CDR3 length is 22 residues. The germline V and J ends were trimmed by 4 bases and 0 bases, with 28 bases remaining between them. The data derive from a study of blood T cell repertoires in COVID-19. Study summary: The United States, Italy and Spain were the sources of the acute and convalescent COVID-19 samples.

The receptor was derived from a man aged 45-65 years with acute or convalescent COVID-19. The sequenced sample consisted of peripheral blood. The chain links TRBV4-1 to TRBJ1-6; D might be TRBD1 (6 bases). CDR3 sequence: CASSPYILTGTGFSSYNSPLHF. CDR3 sequence (DNA): TGCGCCAGCAGCCCCTATATATTAACAGGGACCGGATTTAGCTCCTATAATTCACCCCTCCACTTT.